This is a list of T cell receptor beta chains from one sample in a study of blood T cell repertoires in COVID-19. The data were produced by immunoSEQ multiplex PCR, yet TCRdb's version contains in-frame clones alone and is incomplete. The data show more than 100,000 clones, with about four fifths seen just once and about 4% held by the top ten. Input material: PBMCs or T cells enriched from blood (not recorded which). All receptors derive from a woman aged 25 to 39 who had recovered from COVID-19. The CDR3 runs from the conserved cysteine through the conserved F or W. A D gene is named only where the DNA matches it firmly. Clone size, where shown, is once, few, many, or a class for clones that have expanded.

>TRBD1|.|TRBV7-3|TRBJ1-1
TGTGCCAGCAGCCCTCGGGAGGGGGCCGGGACTGAAGCTTTCTTT
CASSPREGAGTEAFF
>TRBD1|.|TRBV27|TRBJ2-7
TGTGCCAGCAGTTTGCAGGGGGCGAAGGAGCAGTACTTC
CASSLQGAKEQYF
>TRBD1|.|TRBV5-1|TRBJ2-7
TGCGCCAGCAGCTTGGGGACGGGACAGCCCTACGAGCAGTACTTC
CASSLGTGQPYEQYF
>.|.|TRBV7-2|TRBJ2-1
TGTGCCAGCAGCACCCTAGGACTACCCTTGAACTACAATGAGCAGTTCTTC
CASSTLGLPLNYNEQFF
>TRBD1|.|TRBV5-4|TRBJ2-7
TGTGCCAGCAGCCGGACAGGGGCCTACGAGCAGTACTTC
CASSRTGAYEQYF
>.|.|TRBV6-5|TRBJ2-7
TGTGCCAGCAGTTCTTTCCGGACAGTCTCCTACGAGCAGTACTTC
CASSSFRTVSYEQYF
>TRBD2|.|TRBV9|TRBJ2-2
TGTGCCAGCAGCGTAGGTTCTAGCGGATGGCGCACCGGGGAGCTGTTTTTT
CASSVGSSGWRTGELFF
>TRBD2|.|TRBV14|TRBJ2-1
TGTGCCAGCAGCCCGCAAGGACTAGGCGAGGACAATGAGCAGTTCTTC
CASSPQGLGEDNEQFF
>TRBD2|.|TRBV5-1|TRBJ2-2
TGCGCCAGCAGCCCTAGCGGGAACACGAACACCGGGGAGCTGTTTTTT
CASSPSGNTNTGELFF
>.|.|TRBV19|TRBJ2-3
TGTGCCAGTAGTAGCCACCAGTTTATAGATACGCAGTATTTT
CASSSHQFIDTQYF
>.|.|TRBV7-6|TRBJ1-3
TGTGCCAGCAGCACCAGGGTTGGAAACACCATATATTTT
CASSTRVGNTIYF
>.|.|TRBV12-3/TRBV12-4|TRBJ1-2
TGTGCCAGCAGTTTGGGGGGTCCCTATGGCTACACCTTC
CASSLGGPYGYTF
>.|few|TRBV5-7|TRBJ2-7
TGTGCCAGCAGCTTTGAGTACGAGCAGTACTTC
CASSFEYEQYF
>TRBD2|.|TRBV7-6|TRBJ2-1
TGTGCCAGCAGCTTGAGCGGGAGCTCCTACAATGAGCAGTTCTTC
CASSLSGSSYNEQFF
>TRBD1|.|TRBV18|TRBJ1-1
TGTGCCAGCTCACCGGGACAGACGAACACTGAAGCTTTCTTT
CASSPGQTNTEAFF
>.|.|TRBV19|TRBJ2-1
TGTGCCAGTAGTATACAAAGCGGGTTTAGGGATGAGCAGTTCTTC
CASSIQSGFRDEQFF
>TRBD1|.|TRBV19|TRBJ1-3
TGTGCCAGTAGTACGCGACAGGGTTCTGGAAACACCATATATTTT
CASSTRQGSGNTIYF
>.|once|TRBV3-1/TRBV3-2|TRBJ2-3
TGTGCCAGCAGCCAAGATCGGGATCGTGGGACAGATACGCAGTATTTT
CASSQDRDRGTDTQYF
>TRBD1|.|TRBV6-5|TRBJ2-7
TGTGCCAGCAGCTTCATCGGACAGGCCTACGAGCAGTACTTC
CASSFIGQAYEQYF
>TRBD2|.|TRBV18|TRBJ2-7
TGTGCCAGCTCACCGACTAGCGACGAGCAGTACTTC
CASSPTSDEQYF
>TRBD1|.|TRBV3-1/TRBV3-2|TRBJ1-6
TGTGCCAGCAGGGGGACAGGGGAGTATAATTCACCCCTCCACTTT
CASRGTGEYNSPLHF
>TRBD2|.|TRBV5-8|TRBJ2-1
TGTGCCAGCAGCTTGGAAGCCTGGCGGTTAGCGGGAGTTTCCAATGAGCAGTTCTTC
CASSLEAWRLAGVSNEQFF
>TRBD1|.|TRBV5-4|TRBJ2-7
TGTGCCAGCAGTCTAATCGGGACAGAATCCTACGAGCAGTACTTC
CASSLIGTESYEQYF
>.|.|TRBV7-8|TRBJ1-1
TGTGCCAGCAGCTTAGTGCGGAGGGCTACGAACACTGAAGCTTTCTTT
CASSLVRRATNTEAFF
>TRBD2|.|TRBV2|TRBJ2-2
TGTGCCAGCAGGCGGGAGTCCACCGGGGAGCTGTTTTTT
CASRRESTGELFF
>TRBD1|.|TRBV13|TRBJ2-1
TGTGCCAGCAGCTCCGGACAGGGGTCCTACAATGAGCAGTTCTTC
CASSSGQGSYNEQFF
>TRBD1|.|TRBV7-8|TRBJ1-2
TGTGCCAGCAGCAGCGGGACAGGCGACGACTATGGCTACACCTTC
CASSSGTGDDYGYTF
>.|.|TRBV2|TRBJ1-5
TGTGCCAGCAGTGATATAGTCGTGGGATTCCGGGGGAGTCAGCCCCAGCATTTT
CASSDIVVGFRGSQPQHF
>TRBD2|.|TRBV7-3|TRBJ2-5
TGTGCCAGCAGCTTAAAAGGCGGGAGATGGGAGACCCAGTACTTC
CASSLKGGRWETQYF
>.|.|TRBV21-1|TRBJ2-7
TGTGCCAGCAGCAAAACCGGCGGGAGGGTCTACGAGCAGTACTTC
CASSKTGGRVYEQYF
>TRBD2|few|TRBV4-3|TRBJ2-7
TGCGCCAGCAGCCACCGACTAGCGGTCTCCTACGAGCAGTACTTC
CASSHRLAVSYEQYF
>.|.|TRBV7-9|TRBJ2-4
TGTGCCAGCAGCTTAGCGGGGGCCAGGAACATTCAGTACTTC
CASSLAGARNIQYF
>TRBD2|.|TRBV7-7|TRBJ2-7
TGTGCTAGCAGCCAGGGACTAGCTTACACATACGAGCAGTACTTC
CASSQGLAYTYEQYF
>TRBD2|.|TRBV27|TRBJ2-1
TGTGCCAGCAGTCCTAGCGGGAGGGCCGCCAATGAGCAGTTCTTC
CASSPSGRAANEQFF
>.|once|TRBV15|TRBJ2-3
TGTGCCACCAGCAGAGGGGTACAGCTCACAGATACGCAGTATTTT
CATSRGVQLTDTQYF
>.|.|TRBV9|TRBJ1-6
TGTGCCAGCAGCGTAGATGTGGGGGGAACCTATAATTCACCCCTCCACTTT
CASSVDVGGTYNSPLHF
>.|.|TRBV2|TRBJ2-5
TGTGCCAGCAGTGGGACAGAACACTTGTACCAAGAGACCCAGTACTTC
CASSGTEHLYQETQYF
>TRBD2|.|TRBV6-1|TRBJ2-1
TGTGCCAGCAGTGAAGAGGGTAGCGGGAGCAATGAGCAGTTCTTC
CASSEEGSGSNEQFF
>.|.|TRBV7-8|TRBJ1-6
TGTGCCAGCAGCTTCACCCCGAACCGAGTGGTGGATTCACCCCTCCACTTT
CASSFTPNRVVDSPLHF
>.|.|TRBV5-8|TRBJ2-7
TGTGCCAGCAGCTTGGGGAGCTCCTACGAGCAGTACTTC
CASSLGSSYEQYF
>TRBD1|.|TRBV29-1|TRBJ1-3
TGCAGCGTCGCCCCTCGGACAGGTCAGGACACCATATATTTT
CSVAPRTGQDTIYF
>TRBD1|.|TRBV12-3/TRBV12-4|TRBJ1-2
TGTGCCAGCAGTGCAGGGGGCGTGGATGGCTACACCTTC
CASSAGGVDGYTF
>TRBD2|.|TRBV18|TRBJ2-7
TGTGCCAGCTCACCAAGCGGGGGGGTCCACGAGCAGTACTTC
CASSPSGGVHEQYF
>TRBD1|.|TRBV27|TRBJ1-1
TGTGCCAGCAGGGCAGGGGGGACTAACACTGAAGCTTTCTTT
CASRAGGTNTEAFF
>TRBD2|once|TRBV5-6|TRBJ2-7
TGTGCCAGCAGCTGGACTAGTGCGGGCGAGCAGTACTTC
CASSWTSAGEQYF
>TRBD1|.|TRBV7-6|TRBJ2-1
TGTGCCAGCAGCTTAAAGGGCCTGGGGACAGGGCCGGTCACCTACAATGAGCAGTTCTTC
CASSLKGLGTGPVTYNEQFF
>TRBD1|.|TRBV5-6|TRBJ2-7
TGTGCCAGCAGCCGAGCCGGGACAGGGGACGAGCAGTACTTC
CASSRAGTGDEQYF
>TRBD1|.|TRBV19|TRBJ2-1
TGTGCCAGCGGACCGGGACAGCCCTACAATGAGCAGTTCTTC
CASGPGQPYNEQFF
>.|.|TRBV30|TRBJ2-7
TGTGCCTGGTCCATGGGCCGGGGTCCCTACGAGCAGTACTTC
CAWSMGRGPYEQYF
>TRBD1|.|TRBV19|TRBJ1-1
TGTGCCAGTCTCCACGGACAGGCACCCCTTGAAGCTTTCTTT
CASLHGQAPLEAFF
>TRBD2|once|TRBV24-1|TRBJ2-1
TGTGCCACCACGGGGGGGTCCTACAATGAGCAGTTCTTC
CATTGGSYNEQFF
>TRBD2|.|TRBV24-1|TRBJ2-1
TGTGCCACCAGTGATACGGCTAGCGGGTACCCCGGGTACAATGAGCAGTTCTTC
CATSDTASGYPGYNEQFF
>.|.|TRBV6-1|TRBJ2-1
TGTGCCAGCAGTGTGGGGGGGGCGGGGAGCAATGAGCAGTTCTTC
CASSVGGAGSNEQFF
>TRBD2|.|TRBV7-2|TRBJ2-1
TGTGCCAGCAGCTTTAGGGCTTATCGGGAGGCCACCACTGAGCAGTTCTTC
CASSFRAYREATTEQFF
>TRBD2|.|TRBV18|TRBJ2-2
TGTGCCAGCTCACCGACTAGCGGGAGGAGTACCGGGGAGCTGTTTTTT
CASSPTSGRSTGELFF
>TRBD2|.|TRBV5-1|TRBJ2-7
TGCGCCAGCAGCTCGCAACTAGCGGGAGGGCCGTACGAGCAGTACTTC
CASSSQLAGGPYEQYF
>TRBD1|once|TRBV7-2|TRBJ2-2
TGTGCCAGCAGCGTACAGGGGGCGTCCGGGGAGCTGTTTTTT
CASSVQGASGELFF
>TRBD2|.|TRBV15|TRBJ2-5
TGTGCCACCAGCAGAGATACCTCGAGCGGGAGGGCCCCCTACCAAGAGACCCAGTACTTC
CATSRDTSSGRAPYQETQYF
>.|.|TRBV7-9|TRBJ2-7
TGTGCCAGCAGCTCGACTTGGGGGCGAGGGGACGAGCAGTACTTC
CASSSTWGRGDEQYF
>TRBD1|once|TRBV5-1|TRBJ1-2
TGCGCCAGCAGCTTGCTCCGGGGGCAGGGGGATGGCTACACCTTC
CASSLLRGQGDGYTF